These 27 T cell receptor beta chains originate from one sample sequenced in a study of cytomegalovirus exposure and HLA in healthy donors. Primers for the PCR totalled 60 Vbeta and 13 Jbeta. The data were produced by immunoSEQ multiplex PCR, yet TCRdb's version contains in-frame clones alone and is incomplete. The sample lists roughly 72,000 clones, over 70% occurring once. The material sequenced was PBMCs. Receptors originate from a woman in her thirties or forties in good health and CMV-seropositive.

This rearrangement joins TRBV30 to TRBJ2-7, with TRBD1 identical over 7 bases. Germline-derived CDR1 and CDR2 are GTSNPN and SVGIG (reference sequence). The CDR3 contains 12 residues. V lost 1 base and J lost 3; bases outside the gene matches: 0. CDR3 sequence: CAWSAGGYEQYF. CDR3 nucleotides: TGTGCCTGGAGTGCAGGGGGCTACGAGCAGTACTTC.

This chain uses TRBV2 with TRBJ1-2; the match to TRBD1 covers 7 bases. The J segment lost 6 bases and the V segment lost 4 bases, leaving 8 bases of the junction unmatched. This CDR3 has 14 residues. Germline values: CDR1 SNHLY, CDR2 FYNNEI. The CDR3, as DNA: TGTGCCAGCAGTGCAATGACAGGGAGAGATGGCTACACCTTC. This encodes CASSAMTGRDGYTF.

The chain is built from TRBV10-3 and TRBJ2-1, with D maybe TRBD2 (6 bases). CDR1 is ENHRY and CDR2 is SYGVKD in the germline V gene. V shed 0 bases and J shed 3 bases, with 12 bases lying between them. This CDR3 has 16 amino acids. CDR3 DNA sequence: TGTGCCATCAGTGAGTCTAGCGGAGGAAACTACAATGAGCAGTTCTTC. This encodes CAISESSGGNYNEQFF.

This chain connects TRBV9 to TRBJ2-2; 7 nucleotides align to TRBD1. The CDR3 totals 15 residues. V lost 8 bases to trimming and J lost 4 bases; unmatched junction nucleotides: 11. CDR1 is SGDLS, CDR2 YYNGEE, per germline. CDR3 residues: CASSTGAFSTGELFF. The CDR3 region has the DNA TGTGCCAGTTCTACAGGGGCTTTCTCCACCGGGGAGCTGTTTTTT.

The chain carries TRBV6-1 and TRBJ2-5, with 8 bases that match TRBD1. The CDR3 loop spans 16 amino acids. Germline trimming cut 4 bases from V and 5 bases from J; bases unmatched to any gene: 12. Germline values: CDR1 MNHNS, CDR2 SASEGT. The CDR3 bases are TGTGCCAGCAGTGGGGGAGTGGCAGGGGGCCAGGAGACCCAGTACTTC. Translating it yields CASSGGVAGGQETQYF.

The chain recombines TRBV6-4 with TRBJ1-2; D may be TRBD1 (5 bases). The CDR3 has 17 residues. With 0 bases removed from V and 4 bases from J, the gap between germline ends came to 18 bases. The germline CDR1 and CDR2 sequences are MRHNA and SNTAGT. The DNA of the CDR3 is TGTGCCAGCAGTGACTCGAATGTTGGGGGGGGTCTCTATGGCTACACCTTC. It yields the protein CASSDSNVGGGLYGYTF.

The genes are TRBV30 and TRBJ1-6; no clear D gene. The CDR3 is 14 amino acids. Trimming removed 3 bases from V and 6 bases from J, with 12 bases in between. Germline assignment: CDR1 GTSNPN and CDR2 SVGIG (reference sequence). CDR3 nucleotides: TGTGCCTGGAGAGTTCCTCGGGGTAATTCACCCCTCCACTTT. Translating it yields CAWRVPRGNSPLHF.

The chain employs TRBV9 and TRBJ1-2; weak D call: TRBD1 (6 bases). Trimming removed 0 bases at V and 2 bases at J, with 11 bases between. CDR1 is SGDLS and CDR2 is YYNGEE in the germline V gene. CDR3 length equals 15 residues. The DNA for the CDR3 is TGTGCCAGCAGCGTAGCTGGGGGCGGGAACTATGGCTACACCTTC. Translation gives CASSVAGGGNYGYTF.

V usage is TRBV5-1 and J usage is TRBJ2-1; tentatively, D is TRBD2 (5 bases). The V and J ends lost 0 bases and 1 base respectively, with 5 bases between them. The CDR3 is 14 amino acids. Germline CDR1 is SGHRS and CDR2 is YFSETQ. The CDR3, as DNA: TGCGCCAGCAGCTTGGGACTATCCTACAATGAGCAGTTCTTC. Translated: CASSLGLSYNEQFF.

J is TRBJ1-1 and V is TRBV6-5, with D perhaps matching TRBD1 (6 bases). Germline lookup yields CDR1 MNHEY and CDR2 SVGAGI. The CDR3 totals 15 residues. Trimming left V 5 bases short and J 1 base short, with 14 bases between. The CDR3 sequence is CASSPIRGPNTEAFF. The CDR3 DNA is TGTGCCAGCAGTCCCATCAGGGGCCCGAACACTGAAGCTTTCTTT.

The rearrangement joins TRBV6-4 to TRBJ2-3; 12 bases match TRBD2. The CDR3 is 15 residues long. The V and J ends lost 5 bases and 4 bases, in that order; junction bases with no gene match: 4. Germline CDR1 reads MRHNA; CDR2 reads SNTAGT. The CDR3 region is CASSPTSGSPDTQYF. CDR3 nucleotide sequence: TGTGCCAGCAGTCCGACTAGCGGGAGTCCAGATACGCAGTATTTT.

This chain joins TRBV6-1 and TRBJ2-1; D remains ambiguous. Germline V gene lookup returns CDR1 MNHNS and CDR2 SASEGT. The CDR3 totals 13 residues. Trimming cost V 5 bases and J 5 bases, with 10 bases left between them. CDR3 sequence reads: CASSRRQDNEQFF. CDR3 DNA sequence: TGTGCCAGCAGTAGAAGACAAGACAATGAGCAGTTCTTC.

This clone was counted between two and nine times. The chain employs TRBV6-5 and TRBJ2-7; D gene ambiguous. CDR1 is MNHEY and CDR2 is SVGAGI in the germline V gene. V lost 6 bases and J 2 bases, leaving 17 bases between the germline ends. The CDR3 consists of 15 residues. DNA for the CDR3: TGTGCCAGCAGGAGTCCTACCCACCGCCCCTACGAGCAGTACTTC. It translates to CASRSPTHRPYEQYF.

V is TRBV15 and J is TRBJ1-2; 7 nucleotides match TRBD1. The CDR3 sequence is 14 residues long. The V gene's germline CDR1 is LNHNV and CDR2 YYDKDF (reference sequence). Germline trimming cut 8 bases from V and 4 bases from J; bases unmatched to any gene: 10. Here the CDR3 reads CATQKPTGSYGYTF. As DNA, the CDR3 is TGTGCCACCCAAAAACCGACAGGGAGCTATGGCTACACCTTC.

The rearrangement links TRBV27 to TRBJ2-3, with 10 positions matching TRBD1. CDR3 length: 15 amino acids. V trimming: 6 bases; J trimming: 7 bases; junction bases outside the gene matches: 10. CDR1 is MNHEY, CDR2 SMNVEV, per germline (reference sequence). CDR3 in DNA: TGTGCCAGCAGCGTCCGGGACAGGGGAGGTTATACGCAGTATTTT. Protein product: CASSVRDRGGYTQYF.

This clone occurred once. The chain employs TRBV5-1 and TRBJ2-5; D may be TRBD2 (6 bases). CDR1 is SGHRS and CDR2 is YFSETQ in the germline V gene. Deletions cut 0 bases from V and 4 bases from J, with 16 bases between. The CDR3 runs to 16 residues. The CDR3 DNA sequence: TGCGCCAGCAGCTTGGGGAAGGGGAGGAACAGAGAGACCCAGTACTTC. It is translated as CASSLGKGRNRETQYF.

The V call is TRBV5-4, the J call TRBJ1-1; 7 positions match TRBD1. V trimming: 7 bases; J trimming: 1 base; junction bases outside the gene matches: 1. The V gene's germline CDR1 is SGHNT and CDR2 YYREEE (reference sequence). The CDR3 runs to 12 residues. The CDR3 reads CASRQGNTEAFF. CDR3 bases: TGTGCCAGCCGACAGGGGAACACTGAAGCTTTCTTT. Variable domain in full (rest from reference TRBV5-4 and TRBJ1-1): ETGVTQSPTHLIKTRGQQVTLRCSSQSGHNTVSWYQQALGQGPQFIFQYYREEENGRGNFPPRFSGLQFPNYSSELNVNALELDDSALYLCASRQGNTEAFFGQGTRLTVV.

The chain combines TRBV5-1 with TRBJ2-2, with D perhaps matching TRBD1 (7 bases). V lost 7 bases and J 4 bases, leaving 8 bases between the germline ends. CDR3 length: 12 amino acids. Per germline, CDR1 SGHRS and CDR2 YFSETQ. CDR3 loop: CASQGGTGELFF. Written as DNA, the CDR3 is TGCGCCAGCCAGGGGGGCACCGGGGAGCTGTTTTTT. Full variable domain (outside the CDR3, taken from reference TRBV5-1 and TRBJ2-2): KAGVTQTPRYLIKTRGQQVTLSCSPISGHRSVSWYQQTPGQGLQFLFEYFSETQRNKGNFPGRFSGRQFSNSRSEMNVSTLELGDSALYLCASQGGTGELFFGEGSRLTVL.

This clone was picked up many times. The V gene is TRBV30, the J gene TRBJ2-6, with a weak D call TRBD2 (5 bases). This CDR3 spans 15 amino acids. Germline loops: CDR1 GTSNPN, CDR2 SVGIG (reference sequence). The V and J ends lost 3 bases and 0 bases respectively, with 9 bases between them. CDR3 in DNA: TGTGCCTGGAGGAGCGGCCCCTCTGGGGCCAACGTCCTGACTTTC. Residues: CAWRSGPSGANVLTF. The whole variable domain, remainder taken from reference TRBV30 and TRBJ2-6, is SQTIHQWPATLVQPVGSPLSLECTVEGTSNPNLYWYRQAAGRGLQLLFYSVGIGQISSEVPQNLSASRPQDRQFILSSKKLLLSDSGFYLCAWRSGPSGANVLTFGAGSRLTVL.

The genes are TRBV11-1 and TRBJ2-1; 10 bases match TRBD1. Germline CDR1 reads SGHAT; CDR2 reads FQDESV (reference sequence). The CDR3 extends over 17 amino acids. The V and J ends lost 3 bases and 4 bases, in that order; junction bases with no gene match: 9. In DNA, the CDR3 is TGTGCCAGCAGCTTGGGACCGGGACAGGGGCCGTACAATGAGCAGTTCTTC. Protein: CASSLGPGQGPYNEQFF.

The gene calls are TRBV15 and TRBJ2-3; D is perhaps TRBD2 (5 bases). V lost 0 bases and J lost 5, with 18 bases in between. Germline V lookup: CDR1 LNHNV, CDR2 YYDKDF (reference sequence). CDR3 length: 17 amino acids. The CDR3 region has the DNA TGTGCCACCAGCAGAGACCCCCCCGGAGGTTCCCTAGATACGCAGTATTTT. Amino acids: CATSRDPPGGSLDTQYF.

This sequence joins TRBV7-9 and TRBJ1-6, with 10 bases that match TRBD1. The CDR3 extends over 16 amino acids. V was clipped by 5 bases and J by 7 bases; unmatched bases: 8. Looked up from germline, CDR1 is SEHNR and CDR2 is FQNEAQ (reference sequence). The CDR3 coding sequence is TGTGCCAGCAGCCTCGGGACAGGGGAGCGAAATTCACCCCTCCACTTT. Protein product: CASSLGTGERNSPLHF.

The V and J genes are TRBV28 and TRBJ2-2; 10 bases match TRBD1. Trimming at V came to 6 bases and at J to 5 bases, leaving 9 bases not matched to a gene. Germline loops: CDR1 MDHEN, CDR2 SYDVKM. This CDR3 comprises 16 residues. CDR3 bases: TGTGCCAGCAGCGCCCCTGTGGGACAGGGGACCGGGGAGCTGTTTTTT. The encoded protein is CASSAPVGQGTGELFF.

V gene TRBV18 combines with J gene TRBJ2-7; D is perhaps TRBD2 (6 bases). The germline V gene has CDR1 KGHSH and CDR2 LQKENI. This CDR3 has 13 amino acids. Trimming removed 5 bases at V and 4 bases at J, with 12 bases between. CDR3: CASSSGSGYEQYF. The CDR3 bases are TGTGCCAGCTCATCGGGTAGCGGATACGAGCAGTACTTC.

For the CDR3, the DNA is TGTGCCAGCAGCTGGACTAGCGGGCTAGGGGCTAGCACAGATACGCAGTATTTT. Its protein product is CASSWTSGLGASTDTQYF. The V and J genes are TRBV5-4 and TRBJ2-3; 11 bases are shared with TRBD2. Per the germline V gene, CDR1 is SGHNT and CDR2 is YYREEE (reference sequence). V dropped 3 bases and J dropped 0; count of bases not matched to a gene: 9. The CDR3 runs 18 residues.

The chain joins TRBV10-3 to TRBJ2-1; TRBD2 might be the D (6 bases). The V and J ends lost 4 bases and 3 bases respectively, with 10 bases between them. This CDR3 region has 14 residues. Germline-derived CDR1 and CDR2 are ENHRY and SYGVKD. CDR3 loop: CAISVGTGYNEQFF. CDR3 DNA sequence: TGTGCCATCAGTGTGGGGACTGGCTACAATGAGCAGTTCTTC.

This clone showed up just a few times. This chain joins TRBV5-1 and TRBJ2-5, with 7 nucleotides matching TRBD1. The end of the DNA aligns better with TRBJ2-7, so the J call may be wrong. This CDR3 is built from 13 residues. Germline V gives CDR1 SGHRS, CDR2 YFSETQ. CDR3 in amino acids: CASSGTAFYEQYF. The CDR3 DNA reads as TGCGCCAGCAGCGGGACAGCCTTCTACGAGCAGTACTTC.